This T cell receptor (beta chain) was documented in a study of vaccination and CD4 T cells after COVID-19. About the study: Following dose two, a median approximately 65 days (range 14 to 241) passed before post-vaccine samples were taken.

Sequencing of the DNA from cultured CD4+ T cells was carried out with the Oncomine TCR Beta short-read assay. TCRdb re-derived calls from the PCR reads in MiXCR, one entry per CDR3 protein. The sample comprises some 22,000 distinct CDR3 sequences, 35% of which are singletons, and roughly 9% rests with the top ten. Findings and limits, study-wide: Convalescent patients' vaccine-specific clones were spike mono-reactive in 304 of 307 cases.

The time point was: late sampling 161 to 241 days after vaccination in a few convalescent patients. Treatment in this sample: approximately nine-day PBMC culture with coronavirus spike peptide pools or control peptides (ViraFEST assay). Once peptide pools had expanded antigen-specific T cells, ViraFEST sequenced TCRs. Half the medium was replaced with fresh IL-2 medium on days 3 and 7. Trimming took 1 base from V and 5 from J; bases not matched to a gene: 11. The germline V gene has CDR1 DFQATT and CDR2 SNEGSKA (reference sequence). The CDR3 spans 15 residues. Details on this clonotype: The target antigen is unknown.

The TCR comes from a human donor who had recovered from COVID-19. The chain carries TRBV20-1 and TRBJ2-7; the match to TRBD1 covers 7 bases. Material: CD4+ T cells from blood, cultured in vitro, obtained about 7 months after SARS-CoV-2 vaccination. The DNA for the CDR3 is TGCAGTGCTAGAGCCCAGGGGACAGTCGGCGACGAGCAGTACTTC. This translates into CSARAQGTVGDEQYF.